This T cell receptor beta chain is drawn from a study of blood T cell repertoires in COVID-19. Study-wide background: Acute and convalescent COVID-19 samples came from the United States, Italy and Spain. PBMCs, B-cell-depleted T cells, or T cells provided the cDNA or gDNA that made up the material.

Germline V gives CDR1 SEHNR, CDR2 FQNEAQ (reference sequence). V shed 3 bases and J shed 1 base, with 10 bases lying between them. CDR3 size: 15 residues. Repertoires were generated with immunoSEQ multiplex PCR, while TCRdb's copy carries only in-frame clones and drops some. The data contain some 300,000 clones, approximately 86% of them singletons. The receptor was isolated from a man between 18 and 35 years old with active or convalescent COVID-19. The material sequenced was peripheral blood. The chain carries TRBV7-9 and TRBJ1-3; TRBD1 might be the D (6 bases). CDR3 sequence (DNA): TGTGCCAGCAGCTTTTCAGGGGCTTCTGGAAACACCATATATTTT. Translating it yields CASSFSGASGNTIYF. Full variable domain (rest looked up from reference TRBV7-9 and TRBJ1-3): DTGVSQNPRHKITKRGQNVTFRCDPISEHNRLYWYRQTLGQGPEFLTYFQNEAQLEKSRLLSDRFSAERPKGSFSTLEIQRTEQGDSAMYLCASSFSGASGNTIYFGEGSWLTVV.